This T cell receptor beta chain stems from a study of early T cells in non-severe SARS-CoV-2 infection. Overall study: Whole-blood bulk RNA, unsorted, was sequenced, and chains were unpaired.

Researchers attached unique molecular identifiers to individual cDNA molecules. Each CDR3 protein is one row after TCRdb ran MiXCR on the 5' RACE reads. In the table there are around 81,000 distinct CDR3 sequences, more than 13% of which are singletons. Trimming removed 7 bases from V and 2 bases from J, with 12 bases in between. The CDR3 has 14 residues. Germline assignment: CDR1 MDHEN and CDR2 SYDVKM. The sequenced sample consisted of whole blood. This chain links TRBV28 with TRBJ2-1; TRBD2 might be the D (5 bases). This TCR derives from an adult who was a healthcare worker with PCR-confirmed SARS-CoV-2 infection or an uninfected control (not recorded which). The CDR3 region is CASKSPGAYNEQFF. CDR3 coding DNA: TGTGCCAGCAAAAGCCCCGGGGCCTACAATGAGCAGTTCTTC. The full variable domain, completed using reference TRBV28 and TRBJ2-1, is DVKVTQSSRYLVKRTGEKVFLECVQDMDHENMFWYRQDPGLGLRLIYFSYDVKMKEKGDIPEGYSVSREKKERFSLILESASTNQTSMYLCASKSPGAYNEQFFGPGTRLTVL.